In its sample, the clone carrying this T cell receptor (beta chain) was seen a few times. Antigen unknown. Other DNA sequences within the sample encode an identical CDR3. This sample was included in a study of CD8+ T cells in alopecia areata. Whole-study context: It was oral tofacitinib, at 5 to 10 mg twice daily, that treated patients received.

Study findings and constraints: Scalp samples also yield sequences of resident alphabeta T cells from normal skin. Sharing of TCRs across patients appeared less clear than in mice, possibly for HLA-related reasons.

V was cut by 3 bases and J by 1 base, with 0 bases left in between. The germline CDR1 and CDR2 sequences are DFQATT and SNEGSKA (reference sequence). The CDR3 is 10 residues long. In each case, RNA was isolated and then reverse transcribed into cDNA as the sequencing template. The protocol was immunoSEQ multiplex PCR, while the TCRdb copy is restricted to in-frame clones and leaves out a portion. This table holds 200,000 to 250,000 clones, 50% to 60% found once. The study team obtained lesional scalp punch biopsies and peripheral blood from alopecia areata patients. This TCR was recovered from a human donor with alopecia areata. The specimen comprised CD4+ T cells sorted from blood, sampled at week 0. The V call is TRBV20-1, the J call TRBJ2-5; D unresolved. CDR3 in DNA: TGCAGTGCTAGCCAAGAGACCCAGTACTTC. Its translation is CSASQETQYF.